These T cell receptor beta chains were read from a single sample in a study of T-cell memory formation after mild COVID-19. TCRdb reprocessed the 5' RACE reads with MiXCR, giving one entry per CDR3 protein. The sample gives hundreds of thousands of distinct CDR3 sequences, under 20% of which show up once; 9.5% to 15% is in the top ten. The sequenced sample was PBMCs or a T cell subset sorted from them (not recorded which). The receptor set was obtained from an adult woman who had mild COVID-19 (a few samples of this study predate the infection). Cell type and time point are not known. Both conserved end residues are part of each CDR3. A D gene is named only where the DNA matches it firmly. Not every row has a clone size; where given, it reads once, few, many or a size class.

TRBV20-1	NA	NA	TRBJ2-7	CSARTGGRQYF	TGCAGTGCTAGAACCGGGGGTCGGCAGTACTTC
TRBV18	NA	many	TRBJ1-1	CASSQFGGNTEAFF	TGTGCCAGCTCACAGTTCGGGGGGAACACTGAAGCTTTCTTT
TRBV7-8	NA	few	TRBJ2-2	CASSLELARDTGELFF	TGTGCCAGCAGCTTAGAATTAGCCCGGGACACCGGGGAGCTGTTTTTT
TRBV12-3/TRBV12-4	NA	few	TRBJ1-6	CASSLTVASPLHF	TGTGCCAGCAGTTTGACTGTGGCGTCACCCCTCCACTTT
TRBV9	NA	many	TRBJ2-1	CASSARVGVFMGEQFF	TGTGCCAGCAGCGCCCGAGTGGGCGTCTTTATGGGTGAGCAGTTCTTC
TRBV6-2/TRBV6-3	TRBD2	NA	TRBJ2-5	CASSRPRAGGSVETQYF	TGTGCCAGCAGTCGCCCCAGGGCGGGGGGGAGTGTGGAGACCCAGTACTTC
TRBV12-3/TRBV12-4	NA	NA	TRBJ1-3	CASRLQGVRNTIYF	TGTGCCAGCAGGCTACAGGGTGTCCGAAACACCATATATTTT
TRBV12-3/TRBV12-4	TRBD1	few	TRBJ2-7	CASSFTRDRAYEQYF	TGTGCCAGCAGTTTCACCCGGGACAGAGCCTACGAGCAGTACTTC
TRBV9	NA	few	TRBJ2-2	CASSVGQAYTGELFF	TGTGCCAGCAGCGTGGGTCAGGCCTACACCGGGGAGCTGTTTTTT
TRBV12-3/TRBV12-4	TRBD2	NA	TRBJ2-5	CASSFASGGGQETQYF	TGTGCCAGCAGTTTCGCTAGCGGGGGGGGTCAAGAGACCCAGTACTTC
TRBV6-6	TRBD2	few	TRBJ2-1	CASSRPSGYYNEQFF	TGTGCCAGCAGTCGGCCTAGCGGGTATTACAATGAGCAGTTCTTC
TRBV7-8	TRBD2	once	TRBJ2-1	CASSLSRVATSGRRDEQFF	TGTGCCAGCAGCCTCTCGAGAGTGGCGACTAGCGGGAGACGCGATGAGCAGTTCTTC
TRBV20-1	TRBD2	few	TRBJ2-5	CSASKLAGALEETQYF	TGCAGTGCTAGTAAACTAGCGGGGGCCCTGGAAGAGACCCAGTACTTC
TRBV2	NA	NA	TRBJ1-1	CASSEWENTEAFF	TGTGCCAGCAGTGAATGGGAGAACACTGAAGCTTTCTTT
TRBV14	NA	NA	TRBJ2-5	CASSQDWGLRETQYF	TGTGCCAGCAGCCAAGATTGGGGATTACGGGAGACCCAGTACTTC
TRBV29-1	TRBD2	few	TRBJ2-3	CSVLAGGPDTQYF	TGCAGCGTCCTAGCGGGGGGGCCCGATACGCAGTATTTT
TRBV9	NA	NA	TRBJ1-4	CASSVDRTPNEKLFF	TGTGCCAGCAGCGTAGATCGGACACCAAATGAAAAACTGTTTTTT
TRBV27	NA	few	TRBJ2-6	CASTDGRSGANVLTF	TGTGCCAGCACCGACGGCCGCTCTGGGGCCAACGTCCTGACTTTC
TRBV6-6	NA	NA	TRBJ1-4	CASRAGFGEKLFF	TGTGCCAGCAGGGCAGGGTTTGGGGAAAAACTGTTTTTT
TRBV2	TRBD2	few	TRBJ2-1	CASSELLPSGSSYNEQFF	TGTGCCAGCAGTGAACTGTTACCTAGCGGAAGCTCCTACAATGAGCAGTTCTTC
TRBV4-1	TRBD1	few	TRBJ2-1	CASSQVGTGPYNEQFF	TGCGCCAGCAGCCAAGTAGGGACAGGTCCCTACAATGAGCAGTTCTTC
TRBV2	NA	few	TRBJ2-7	CASTGLVSNEQYF	TGTGCCAGCACCGGGCTGGTAAGCAACGAGCAGTACTTC
TRBV5-5	NA	NA	TRBJ2-7	CASSLTPEYEQYF	TGTGCCAGCAGCTTGACGCCGGAATACGAGCAGTACTTC
TRBV6-4	NA	NA	TRBJ2-3	CASKVVAATDTQYF	TGTGCCAGCAAGGTAGTGGCCGCCACAGATACGCAGTATTTT
TRBV4-1	NA	few	TRBJ2-5	CASSQPTNGPQYF	TGCGCCAGCAGCCAACCCACCAATGGGCCCCAGTACTTC
TRBV20-1	NA	few	TRBJ2-7	CSARDSREQYF	TGCAGTGCTAGAGATTCCCGCGAGCAGTACTTC
TRBV11-2	TRBD2	few	TRBJ2-2	CASSLVAGSPTNTGELFF	TGTGCCAGCAGCTTAGTAGCGGGCTCCCCTACGAACACCGGGGAGCTGTTTTTT
TRBV12-3/TRBV12-4	NA	few	TRBJ2-5	CASSSEFSLPRWDTAGGTQYF	TGTGCCAGCAGTTCAGAGTTTTCCCTACCAAGGTGGGACACCGCTGGGGGGACCCAGTACTTC
TRBV12-3/TRBV12-4	NA	NA	TRBJ1-2	CASSLDRGGYYGYTF	TGTGCCAGCAGTCTGGATCGTGGGGGTTACTATGGCTACACCTTC
TRBV4-1	NA	NA	TRBJ1-3	CASSQVIDGSSGNTIYF	TGCGCCAGCAGCCAAGTTATCGACGGTAGCTCTGGAAACACCATATATTTT
TRBV29-1	TRBD2	NA	TRBJ2-2	CSGGLAGARGELFF	TGCAGCGGGGGACTAGCGGGAGCCAGGGGGGAGCTGTTTTTT
TRBV10-3	TRBD1	NA	TRBJ1-1	CAISTGGSGTEAFF	TGTGCCATCAGCACAGGGGGAAGTGGCACTGAAGCTTTCTTT
TRBV6-5	TRBD1	NA	TRBJ2-5	CASSYPRGRGSETQYF	TGTGCCAGCAGTTACCCCAGGGGGCGCGGATCTGAGACCCAGTACTTC
TRBV15	TRBD1	many	TRBJ2-1	CATSRGTGGNYNEQFF	TGTGCCACCAGCAGAGGGACAGGGGGAAACTACAATGAGCAGTTCTTC
TRBV24-1	NA	NA	TRBJ2-5	CATSDRLSRDQETQYF	TGTGCCACCAGTGATCGTCTGAGCAGGGACCAAGAGACCCAGTACTTC
TRBV5-1	NA	NA	TRBJ2-1	CASSSVGSPEQFF	TGCGCCAGCAGCAGTGTTGGCAGCCCTGAGCAGTTCTTC
TRBV7-9	NA	NA	TRBJ1-4	CASSPKGSPNEKLFF	TGTGCCAGCAGCCCTAAGGGTTCCCCTAATGAAAAACTGTTTTTT
TRBV29-1	TRBD2	NA	TRBJ2-1	CSVAGLANDNEQFF	TGCAGCGTTGCGGGACTAGCGAACGACAATGAGCAGTTCTTC
TRBV20-1	TRBD1	few	TRBJ2-1	CSARRPGGLLSYNEQFF	TGCAGTGCTAGACGGCCAGGGGGCCTACTCTCCTACAATGAGCAGTTCTTC
TRBV24-1	NA	NA	TRBJ2-3	CATGPLLRDTQYF	TGTGCCACAGGACCCCTGCTGAGGGATACGCAGTATTTT
TRBV11-3	NA	few	TRBJ2-1	CASSLSPYNEQFF	TGTGCCAGCAGCTTGAGCCCATACAATGAGCAGTTCTTC
TRBV7-9	NA	NA	TRBJ1-1	CASSPGTADEAFF	TGTGCCAGCAGTCCCGGGACTGCGGATGAAGCTTTCTTT
TRBV9	TRBD1	NA	TRBJ2-5	CASSASLLGQGRGETQYF	TGTGCCAGCAGCGCTTCACTCTTGGGACAGGGTAGAGGAGAGACCCAGTACTTC
TRBV6-2/TRBV6-3	TRBD2	many	TRBJ2-2	CASLPTGLGGSGELFF	TGTGCCAGCCTACCTACCGGATTGGGGGGGAGCGGGGAGCTGTTTTTT
TRBV2	TRBD1	NA	TRBJ2-7	CASRPPGQGPPRQYF	TGTGCCAGCAGACCCCCGGGACAGGGGCCCCCAAGGCAGTACTTC
TRBV10-2	TRBD2	NA	TRBJ2-1	CASSRGGLAGGSSYNEQFF	TGCGCCAGCAGCCGTGGGGGACTAGCGGGAGGAAGCTCCTACAATGAGCAGTTCTTC
TRBV5-5	TRBD1	NA	TRBJ2-2	CASSFGQGGGNTGELFF	TGTGCCAGCAGCTTTGGACAGGGGGGAGGAAACACCGGGGAGCTGTTTTTT
TRBV5-1	NA	NA	TRBJ2-1	CASSLGGDSYNEQFF	TGCGCCAGCAGCTTGGGCGGGGACTCCTACAATGAGCAGTTCTTC
TRBV12-3/TRBV12-4	NA	many	TRBJ1-3	CASSLGGSGNTIYF	TGTGCCAGCAGCTTAGGGGGCTCTGGAAACACCATATATTTT
TRBV7-3	TRBD1	many	TRBJ2-6	CASSLQPLTGIYSGANVLTF	TGTGCCAGCAGCCTCCAACCTCTGACAGGGATCTACTCTGGGGCCAACGTCCTGACTTTC
TRBV20-1	TRBD1	NA	TRBJ1-1	CAPTGGLTEAFF	TGCGCCCCGACAGGGGGCCTCACTGAAGCTTTCTTT